This T cell receptor beta chain appears in the sequencing data of a study of T cells in localized non-small cell lung cancer. Germline values: CDR1 MNHNS, CDR2 SASEGT. The V and J ends lost 2 bases and 7 bases respectively, with 17 bases between them. The CDR3 covers 16 residues. Assay: immunoSEQ multiplex PCR; the TCRdb copy retains only in-frame clones and omits some. Of some 71,000 clones listed, approximately 84% are singletons. Turning to this clone: The antigen remains undetermined.

Study-wide findings and caveats: Adjacent lung held a median roughly 60 of the top 100 tumor clones.

The source of this sequence is a female donor over 55 with stage I lung adenocarcinoma. This specimen consisted of peripheral blood, obtained before any cancer treatment. The rearrangement uses TRBV6-1 and TRBJ1-4; D might be TRBD1 (5 bases). CDR3 amino acids: CASSEWAGSVGEKLFF. The DNA of the CDR3 is TGTGCCAGCAGTGAATGGGCAGGGAGTGTCGGTGAAAAACTGTTTTTT.